Listed below are T cell receptor beta chains from one sample, sequenced in a study of T-cell reconstitution after alpha-beta-depleted transplantation in children. MiXCR, applied by TCRdb to the PCR reads, yields one record per CDR3 protein. This table has about 290,000 distinct CDR3 sequences, roughly 7.8% appearing once. Specimen: peripheral blood, collected 360 days after TCRalphabeta/CD19-depleted stem cell transplant. The receptors were sampled from a female patient aged 2-10 years who had a stem cell transplant for Fanconi anemia, so the T cells may come from the graft donor. CDR3s include the opening cysteine and the closing phenylalanine or tryptophan. Each record gives: V gene, clone size, D gene, J gene, CDR3 protein, CDR3 DNA. The D gene is left open where the match is weak. The size field is filled for only some rows; it gives once, few, many or a size class.

>TRBV7-9|many|TRBD2|TRBJ2-5
CASSAGTSSQETQYF
TGTGCCAGCAGCGCCGGGACTAGCAGTCAAGAGACCCAGTACTTC
>TRBV3-1|many|NA|TRBJ2-5
CASSWGSSETQYF
TGTGCCAGCAGCTGGGGTTCGTCGGAGACCCAGTACTTC
>TRBV7-9|many|NA|TRBJ2-4
CASSPILAGNIQYF
TGTGCCAGCAGCCCGATACTAGCTGGGAACATTCAGTACTTC
>TRBV5-4|NA|NA|TRBJ2-7
CASSLGHPSGVYEQYF
TGTGCCAGCAGCTTGGGGCACCCCTCGGGGGTATACGAGCAGTACTTC
>TRBV5-8|many|NA|TRBJ2-7
CASSGNSYEQYF
TGTGCCAGCAGCGGGAATTCCTACGAGCAGTACTTC
>TRBV6-2/TRBV6-3|few|NA|TRBJ1-2
CASKAGGYGYTF
TGTGCCAGCAAGGCGGGGGGCTATGGCTACACCTTC
>TRBV12-3/TRBV12-4|many|NA|TRBJ2-3
CASSLHQGGTDTQYF
TGTGCCAGCAGTTTACATCAGGGTGGCACAGATACGCAGTATTTT
>TRBV7-9|many|NA|TRBJ2-2
CASSSADSLRGLLPGELFF
TGTGCCAGCAGCTCCGCCGACAGCCTGAGGGGTCTACTTCCCGGGGAGCTGTTTTTT
>TRBV12-3/TRBV12-4|many|NA|TRBJ2-1
CASSLGRGSDSYNEQFF
TGTGCCAGCAGCCTCGGTAGAGGAAGTGATTCCTACAATGAGCAGTTCTTC
>TRBV11-2|NA|NA|TRBJ1-5
CASSLGGEGGQPQHF
TGTGCCAGCAGCTTAGGGGGAGAGGGGGGTCAGCCCCAGCATTTT
>TRBV7-9|NA|TRBD1|TRBJ1-2
CASSQTGGVGYTF
TGTGCCAGCAGCCAAACAGGGGGCGTTGGCTACACCTTC
>TRBV24-1|many|TRBD1|TRBJ1-5
CATSGTGSNQPQHF
TGTGCCACCAGTGGGACAGGTAGCAATCAGCCCCAGCATTTT
>TRBV6-5|NA|NA|TRBJ2-7
CASSYSSRPGGQYF
TGTGCCAGCAGTTACTCTAGCAGGCCTGGAGGGCAGTACTTC
>TRBV20-1|many|NA|TRBJ1-5
CSARGWYSNQPQHF
TGCAGTGCTAGAGGATGGTATAGCAATCAGCCCCAGCATTTT
>TRBV19|NA|NA|TRBJ1-5
CASSRIGGNQPQHF
TGTGCCAGTAGTCGTATAGGGGGTAATCAGCCCCAGCATTTT
>TRBV20-1|few|TRBD2|TRBJ2-1
CSARDLAGGYNEQFF
TGCAGTGCTAGAGATCTAGCGGGGGGTTACAATGAGCAGTTCTTC
>TRBV7-2|many|TRBD2|TRBJ2-3
CASSLSGIDTQYF
TGTGCCAGCAGCTTAAGCGGGATAGATACGCAGTATTTT
>TRBV12-5|few|TRBD1|TRBJ2-2
CASGSTGGFPGELFF
TGTGCTAGTGGTTCGACAGGGGGATTCCCCGGGGAGCTGTTTTTT
>TRBV12-3/TRBV12-4|many|NA|TRBJ2-3
CASSRSDFSQTSTDTQYF
TGTGCCAGCAGTCGATCGGACTTTTCCCAGACGAGCACAGATACGCAGTATTTT
>TRBV7-2|many|TRBD1|TRBJ2-1
CASSLEPGQYNNEQFF
TGTGCCAGCAGCTTAGAGCCGGGACAGTACAACAATGAGCAGTTCTTC
>TRBV7-6|few|TRBD2|TRBJ2-3
CASSLAGGGPGTDTQYF
TGTGCCAGCAGCTTAGCTGGCGGGGGGCCGGGGACAGATACGCAGTATTTT
>TRBV4-1|many|TRBD2|TRBJ2-1
CASSQDRERLAPKGYNEQFF
TGCGCCAGCAGCCAAGATCGGGAAAGACTAGCGCCTAAGGGGTACAATGAGCAGTTCTTC
>TRBV20-1|many|NA|TRBJ2-1
CSALRAGTYNEQFF
TGCAGTGCTTTACGGGCGGGGACCTACAATGAGCAGTTCTTC
>TRBV9|many|NA|TRBJ2-2
CASSVVSDTGELFF
TGTGCCAGCAGCGTAGTATCCGACACCGGGGAGCTGTTTTTT
>TRBV28|few|NA|TRBJ2-3
CASGAPSSTDTQYF
TGTGCCAGTGGGGCCCCCTCTAGCACAGATACGCAGTATTTT
>TRBV6-5|many|TRBD1|TRBJ2-2
CASLLAGGNTGELFF
TGTGCCAGCTTACTGGCAGGGGGCAACACCGGGGAGCTGTTTTTT
>TRBV15|few|NA|TRBJ2-3
CATSRETDTQYF
TGTGCCACCTCGAGGGAAACAGATACGCAGTATTTT
>TRBV9|many|TRBD1|TRBJ1-4
CASSAGQGGEKLFF
TGTGCCAGCAGCGCTGGACAGGGAGGCGAAAAACTGTTTTTT
>TRBV28|many|NA|TRBJ1-2
CASSLPRDGYTF
TGTGCCAGCAGCCTACCTAGGGATGGCTACACCTTC
>TRBV4-3|many|NA|TRBJ1-5
CASSPGRGGWAQHF
TGCGCCAGCAGCCCCGGTCGGGGGGGCTGGGCCCAGCATTTT
>TRBV7-2|NA|NA|TRBJ2-2
CASSLEGHFAGELFF
TGTGCCAGCAGCTTAGAGGGGCACTTCGCCGGGGAGCTGTTTTTT
>TRBV4-1|few|NA|TRBJ2-7
CASSPRDGAYEQYF
TGCGCCAGCAGCCCCCGGGACGGGGCCTACGAGCAGTACTTC
>TRBV7-2|NA|TRBD2|TRBJ2-5
CASSPGSSGAQETQYF
TGTGCCAGCAGCCCCGGTTCTAGCGGGGCCCAAGAGACCCAGTACTTC
>TRBV11-2|NA|TRBD2|TRBJ2-7
CASSLGASGGYEQYF
TGTGCCAGCAGCTTAGGGGCTAGCGGCGGCTACGAGCAGTACTTC
>TRBV7-6|NA|NA|TRBJ1-1
CASSSVPSRGTEAFF
TGTGCCAGCAGCTCTGTACCCTCGAGGGGGACTGAAGCTTTCTTT
>TRBV20-1|many|TRBD2|TRBJ2-7
CSALLAGGSYEQYF
TGCAGTGCACTACTAGCGGGAGGGTCCTACGAGCAGTACTTC
>TRBV2|few|TRBD2|TRBJ2-7
CASSGGSEEQYF
TGTGCCAGCTCCGGGGGGTCGGAAGAGCAGTACTTC
>TRBV20-1|many|NA|TRBJ2-7
CSAHSGTNAYEQYF
TGCAGTGCGCACTCCGGGACAAATGCCTACGAGCAGTACTTC
>TRBV2|few|TRBD1|TRBJ2-7
CASSVRQGFYEQYF
TGTGCCAGCAGCGTCCGACAGGGGTTCTACGAGCAGTACTTC
>TRBV12-3/TRBV12-4|many|TRBD1|TRBJ1-1
CASNTQGATEAFF
TGTGCCAGCAACACACAGGGGGCTACTGAAGCTTTCTTT
>TRBV7-9|NA|NA|TRBJ1-2
CASSLKVGRGGYGYTF
TGTGCCAGCAGCCTTAAAGTTGGCAGGGGAGGGTATGGCTACACCTTC
>TRBV7-2|few|TRBD1|TRBJ1-2
CASSAGQVYGYTF
TGTGCCAGCAGCGCGGGACAGGTATATGGCTACACCTTC
>TRBV5-1|many|TRBD2|TRBJ2-2
CASILVAGTGELFF
TGCGCCAGCATCCTCGTAGCGGGGACCGGGGAGCTGTTTTTT
>TRBV20-1|many|TRBD1|TRBJ2-7
CSARGGQGNSYEQYF
TGCAGTGCTAGAGGGGGACAGGGGAACTCCTACGAGCAGTACTTC
>TRBV5-1|many|NA|TRBJ1-1
CASSHGGTDTEAFF
TGCGCCAGCAGCCACGGTGGGACGGACACTGAAGCTTTCTTT
>TRBV6-5|NA|NA|TRBJ1-4
CASGQLNEKLFF
TGTGCCAGCGGCCAACTAAATGAAAAACTGTTTTTT
>TRBV4-2|many|NA|TRBJ2-5
CASSQDIGVGVLGEYGETQYF
TGTGCCAGCAGCCAAGATATTGGCGTGGGAGTGCTGGGGGAGTATGGAGAGACCCAGTACTTC
>TRBV7-2|many|TRBD2|TRBJ2-1
CASSPGLAGIGPPKYNEQFF
TGTGCCAGCAGCCCCGGACTAGCGGGGATTGGACCACCTAAATACAATGAGCAGTTCTTC
>TRBV7-3|few|TRBD1|TRBJ2-1
CASSLGFGTGYNEQFF
TGTGCCAGCAGCTTAGGGTTTGGGACAGGGTACAATGAGCAGTTCTTC
>TRBV20-1|NA|NA|TRBJ1-1
CSASRAGMNTEAFF
TGCAGTGCTAGTAGGGCAGGCATGAACACTGAAGCTTTCTTT
>TRBV24-1|NA|NA|TRBJ2-3
CATSGPGEGADTQYF
TGTGCCACCAGTGGACCCGGAGAGGGGGCAGATACGCAGTATTTT
>TRBV6-5|many|NA|TRBJ2-1
CASSDLMGLQFF
TGTGCCAGCAGTGACTTGATGGGACTGCAGTTCTTC
>TRBV12-3/TRBV12-4|many|TRBD1|TRBJ2-2
CASRRQGVRTGELFF
TGTGCCAGCAGAAGACAGGGTGTTCGCACCGGGGAGCTGTTTTTT
>TRBV28|NA|NA|TRBJ2-7
CASSPVDGGIYYEQYF
TGTGCCAGCAGTCCGGTTGACGGGGGAATCTACTACGAGCAGTACTTC
>TRBV14|NA|NA|TRBJ1-1
CASSQDEVTEAFF
TGTGCCAGCAGCCAAGATGAAGTAACTGAAGCTTTCTTT
>TRBV5-1|many|NA|TRBJ2-7
CASSLGLDYEQYF
TGCGCCAGCAGCTTGGGGCTAGACTACGAGCAGTACTTC
>TRBV7-9|NA|NA|TRBJ1-2
CASSLSEINYGYTF
TGTGCCAGCAGCTTGTCAGAAATTAACTATGGCTACACCTTC
>TRBV6-1|many|TRBD1|TRBJ1-2
CASSERQGTANYGYTF
TGTGCCAGCAGTGAACGACAGGGAACAGCTAACTATGGCTACACCTTC
>TRBV28|few|NA|TRBJ1-4
CASSSGPSATNEKLFF
TGTGCCAGCAGTTCGGGACCCTCTGCAACTAATGAAAAACTGTTTTTT
>TRBV5-5|few|NA|TRBJ2-3
CASSLDTLGDTQYF
TGTGCCAGCAGCTTGGACACGCTCGGGGATACGCAGTATTTT